This T cell receptor (beta chain) was documented in a study of identical twins. With 4 bases removed from V and 2 bases from J, the gap between germline ends came to 10 bases. Looked up from germline, CDR1 is SEHNR and CDR2 is FQNEAQ (reference sequence). This CDR3 comprises 14 residues. This clonotype was picked up a small number of times. A universal primer site was added by template switching, and unique molecular identifiers were carried by the cDNA. TCRdb re-derived calls from the 5' RACE reads in MiXCR, one entry per CDR3 protein. Among around 670,000 distinct CDR3 sequences listed, approximately 6.1% were seen once.

The clonotype originates from a man aged 18 to 29 in good health. This sequence joins TRBV7-9 and TRBJ2-3; D call uncertain. The sequenced sample consisted of naive T cells sorted from blood. DNA of the CDR3: TGTGCCAGCAGCTCCCCCCCTAACACAGATACGCAGTATTTT. It yields the protein CASSSPPNTDTQYF. The variable domain in full, completed from reference TRBV7-9 and TRBJ2-3, reads DTGVSQNPRHKITKRGQNVTFRCDPISEHNRLYWYRQTLGQGPEFLTYFQNEAQLEKSRLLSDRFSAERPKGSFSTLEIQRTEQGDSAMYLCASSSPPNTDTQYFGPGTRLTVL.